The clone carrying this T cell receptor (beta chain) has just a few counts. The antigen remains unidentified. The data are from a study of cytomegalovirus exposure and HLA in healthy donors. Overall study: The roughly 100 million unique TCR beta sequences, from about 179 million T cells, were found by an earlier analysis.

Germline V gene lookup returns CDR1 SGHTS and CDR2 YDEGEE. The CDR3 has 16 residues. The V and J ends lost 0 bases and 0 bases respectively, with 13 bases between them. The primer mix had 60 Vbeta and 13 Jbeta primers. Here immunoSEQ multiplex PCR was the method, and the copy in TCRdb shows in-frame clones only, minus some. The repertoire holds 130,000 to 150,000 clones, with approximately 81% as singletons. Study findings and constraints: Several of the most significant clusters were apparently associated with common viral pathogens in a later analysis. Indistinguishable V segments such as TRBV6-2 and TRBV6-3 were excluded.

Sequenced: PBMCs. The chain is built from TRBV5-8 and TRBJ2-7; D is ambiguous. The clonotype comes from a woman aged 40 to 50 in good health and CMV-seropositive. The CDR3 region is CASSLDEASSSYEQYF. The CDR3, as DNA: TGTGCCAGCAGCTTGGATGAAGCCTCGAGCTCCTACGAGCAGTACTTC.